Each of the 30 T cell receptor beta chains below was sequenced from the same sample in a study of shared clonotypes between healthy human individuals. Naive CD8 cells, CD45RO-negative and positively selected for CCR7, excluded terminally differentiated effector memory CD45RA+ cells. Only in-frame clones appear in the TCRdb table, and some are missing; sequencing was by immunoSEQ multiplex PCR. The sample lists hundreds of thousands of clones; about 96% were seen once. What was sequenced was naive CD8+ T cells sorted from blood. Receptors were obtained from a woman aged 25 to 39 in good health.

Notes on this clone: An end of the junction differs from the germline gene, which may be a read error. The rearrangement joins TRBV7-9 to TRBJ2-1, with D possibly matching TRBD1 (7 bases). CDR3 length: 15 residues. Germline V gives CDR1 SEHNR, CDR2 FQNEAQ (reference sequence). The CDR3 bases are TGTGCCAGCAGCTTAGCGGCGGGACAGTACAGTGAGCAGTTCTTC. This gives the protein CASSLAAGQYSEQFF.

The chain recombines TRBV7-2 with TRBJ1-1; TRBD1 is a possible D gene (5 bases). This CDR3 is 13 amino acids long. With 5 bases removed from V and 8 bases from J, the gap between germline ends came to 15 bases. From germline, CDR1 is SGHTA and CDR2 FQGNSA. The CDR3 bases are TGTGCCAGCAGCAAGGGGTTGACGCCGGAAGCTTTCTTT. The encoded protein is CASSKGLTPEAFF.

The rearrangement uses TRBV19 and TRBJ1-5; TRBD1 aligns across 8 bases. V lost 3 bases and J lost 3; bases outside the gene matches: 4. CDR3 size: 15 residues. CDR1 is LNHDA, CDR2 SQIVND, per germline (reference sequence). CDR3 loop: CASSIPGGSNQPQHF. The CDR3 nucleotides read TGTGCCAGTAGTATTCCAGGGGGCTCCAATCAGCCCCAGCATTTT.

In its sample, this clone was seen once. Other DNA sequences from this sample encode an identical CDR3 as well. The chain employs TRBV27 and TRBJ2-3; 7 bases line up with TRBD2. V lost 3 bases and J lost 5; bases outside the gene matches: 5. Germline V gives CDR1 MNHEY, CDR2 SMNVEV (reference sequence). The CDR3 consists of 14 residues. DNA of the CDR3: TGTGCCAGCAGTTTTGGCGGGAGAGGAGATACGCAGTATTTT. As protein: CASSFGGRGDTQYF.

This chain uses TRBV12-2 with TRBJ1-1; TRBD1, the table's D call, was not compared with the DNA. TRBV12-2 constitutes a pseudogene. This CDR3 comprises 12 residues. The CDR3 loop is CASRSDSYEAFF. The CDR3 DNA reads TGTGCAAGTCGCTCAGACAGTTATGAAGCTTTCTTT.

The chain joins TRBV27 to TRBJ2-3, with 8 positions matching TRBD2. This CDR3 spans 14 amino acids. J lost 4 bases, V lost 3 bases, and 3 bases had no gene match. The germline V gene encodes CDR1 MNHEY and CDR2 SMNVEV (reference sequence). The CDR3 region is CASSLLAGSDTQYF. The CDR3 region has the DNA TGTGCCAGCAGTTTGTTAGCGGGATCAGATACGCAGTATTTT.

The chain employs TRBV7-3 and TRBJ2-3; no clear D. This CDR3 has 10 residues. Germline CDR1 is SGHTA and CDR2 is FQGTGA. Trimming took off 10 bases at V and 8 bases at J, with 10 bases between the two ends. Here the CDR3 reads CATPVGTQYF. The CDR3 DNA follows: TGTGCCACCCCCGTTGGTACGCAGTATTTT. Full variable domain (rest looked up from reference TRBV7-3 and TRBJ2-3): GAGVSQTPSNKVTEKGKYVELRCDPISGHTALYWYRQSLGQGPEFLIYFQGTGAADDSGLPNDRFFAVRPEGSVSTLKIQRTERGDSAVYLCATPVGTQYFGPGTRLTVL.

This clone was observed a few times. The V gene is TRBV20-1, the J gene TRBJ1-1, with a weak D call TRBD1 (6 bases). V was cut by 2 bases and J by 8 bases, with 9 bases left in between. CDR1 and CDR2 from the germline V gene are DFQATT and SNEGSKA (reference sequence). The CDR3 loop spans 11 amino acids. The CDR3 DNA sequence: TGCAGTGCTAGACTGGGGGCGGAAGCTTTCTTT. It translates to CSARLGAEAFF.

This chain connects TRBV7-8 to TRBJ1-1, with TRBD1 matching 7 bases. The germline CDR1 and CDR2 sequences are SGHVS and FQNEAQ. The CDR3 loop spans 15 amino acids. The V gene end was trimmed by 5 bases and the J gene end by 1 base; junction bases not matched to a gene: 7. DNA for the CDR3: TGTGCCAGCAGCCCTGCAGACAGGGAGAACACTGAAGCTTTCTTT. It yields the protein CASSPADRENTEAFF.

The chain links TRBV5-8 to TRBJ2-7; TRBD2 aligns across 12 bases. Germline CDR1 reads SGHTS; CDR2 reads YDEGEE. V shed 5 bases and J 1 base; nucleotides not matched to a gene: 10. This CDR3 region has 17 residues. Here the CDR3 DNA reads TGTGCCAGCAGGGCCCAACTAGCGGGAGGCCCATCCTACGAGCAGTACTTC. This codes for CASRAQLAGGPSYEQYF.

The chain has TRBV10-1 and TRBJ2-1; possible D gene TRBD1, 6 bases. This CDR3 spans 15 amino acids. Trimming left V 4 bases short and J 0 bases short, with 10 bases between. Per the germline V gene, CDR1 is WNHNN and CDR2 is SYGVQD (reference sequence). CDR3 nucleotide sequence: TGCGCCAGCAGTGTCGGACAGTCCTCCTACAATGAGCAGTTCTTC. Translating it yields CASSVGQSSYNEQFF.

The V and J genes are TRBV5-5 and TRBJ2-3, with D uncertain. V was pared by 5 bases and J by 1 base, with 14 bases between. Germline-derived CDR1 and CDR2 are SGHKS and YYEKEE (reference sequence). The CDR3 spans 15 residues. The chain's CDR3 is CASRQSPGRTDTQYF. The CDR3 nucleotides are TGTGCCAGCAGACAATCCCCGGGCCGCACAGATACGCAGTATTTT.

The rearrangement uses TRBV9 and TRBJ2-1; 8 nucleotides line up with TRBD2. The CDR3 is made up of 18 amino acids. Trimming at V came to 2 bases and at J to 4 bases, leaving 14 bases not matched to a gene. Germline CDR1 reads SGDLS; CDR2 reads YYNGEE. The CDR3 sequence is CASSVFSRAGAGYNEQFF. The CDR3 DNA sequence: TGTGCCAGCAGCGTTTTTTCTCGAGCGGGAGCGGGGTACAATGAGCAGTTCTTC.

In DNA, the CDR3 is TGCAGCGTTGAAAAACGGACAGGCTATGGCTACACCTTC. Translation: CSVEKRTGYGYTF. The chain is built from TRBV29-1 and TRBJ1-2; TRBD1 matches 7 bases. V lost 2 bases to trimming and J lost 4 bases; unmatched junction nucleotides: 4. Germline V gives CDR1 SQVTM, CDR2 ANQGSEA. There are 13 residues in the CDR3. The entire variable domain, with the rest obtained from reference TRBV29-1 and TRBJ1-2, is as follows: SAVISQKPSRDICQRGTSLTIQCQVDSQVTMMFWYRQQPGQSLTLIATANQGSEATYESGFVIDKFPISRPNLTFSTLTVSNMSPEDSSIYLCSVEKRTGYGYTFGSGTRLTVV.

This sequence joins TRBV13 and TRBJ2-6, with D unclear. There are 14 residues in the CDR3. Germline CDR1 is PRHDT and CDR2 is FYEKMQ (reference sequence). Trimming stripped 5 bases from V and 2 bases from J, with 7 bases between. The CDR3 here is CASSPRAGANVLTF. CDR3 nucleotide sequence: TGTGCCAGCAGCCCCCGGGCTGGGGCCAACGTCCTGACTTTC.

The V call is TRBV7-9, the J call TRBJ2-7; D possibly matches TRBD1 or TRBD2 (5 bases each). The CDR3 is made up of 15 amino acids. Per germline, CDR1 SEHNR and CDR2 FQNEAQ (reference sequence). V shed 5 bases and J shed 0 bases, with 14 bases lying between them. CDR3 DNA sequence: TGTGCCAGCAGCCAAGATCCAGGGAGCTCCTACGAGCAGTACTTC. Encoded protein: CASSQDPGSSYEQYF.

The DNA for the CDR3 is TGTGCCAGCAGTTTGGCCCTTAATAGCAATCAGCCCCAGCATTTT. Protein product: CASSLALNSNQPQHF. The V and J genes are TRBV28 and TRBJ1-5; no firm D call. Trimming removed 3 bases from V and 0 bases from J, with 9 bases in between. This CDR3 is built from 15 residues. Germline CDR1 MDHEN, CDR2 SYDVKM.

Only one count was recorded for this clone. The V call is TRBV6-1, the J call TRBJ2-5; D unclear. This CDR3 spans 13 amino acids. CDR1 and CDR2 (germline): MNHNS, SASEGT. V dropped 4 bases and J dropped 9 bases, with 15 bases sitting between them. The CDR3 bases are TGTGCCAGCAGTGTAACACCACCACGGGCCCAGTACTTC. This sequence encodes CASSVTPPRAQYF.

The chain employs TRBV4-1 and TRBJ2-5, with D hard to call. The J call may not be correct, given that the DNA end is closer to TRBJ2-7. The length of the CDR3 is 14 residues. Germline V gene data show CDR1 as MGHRA and CDR2 as YSYEKL. The CDR3 here is CASSQGEGSYEQYF. The CDR3 DNA reads as TGCGCCAGCAGCCAAGGCGAAGGCAGCTACGAGCAGTACTTC.

This clone was detected only once. The rearrangement uses TRBV5-8 and TRBJ2-7; possibly TRBD1 for D (6 bases). The CDR3 runs to 16 residues. V was pared by 7 bases and J by 2 bases, with 22 bases between. Germline assignment: CDR1 SGHTS and CDR2 YDEGEE. DNA of the CDR3: TGTGCCAGCCCGCCAAAAAATCGGGACAAGCCCTACGAGCAGTACTTC. Residues: CASPPKNRDKPYEQYF.

The chain carries TRBV11-2 and TRBJ2-2, with D maybe TRBD1 (5 bases). Germline V gene data show CDR1 as SGHAT and CDR2 as FQNNGV. The CDR3 covers 17 residues. The V and J ends lost 5 bases and 0 bases respectively, with 16 bases between them. The CDR3 protein is CASSTPTAGTNTGELFF. CDR3 nucleotides: TGTGCCAGCAGCACCCCGACAGCCGGAACGAACACCGGGGAGCTGTTTTTT.

V usage is TRBV29-1 and J usage is TRBJ2-7; unclear D gene. This CDR3 contains 14 residues. Germline CDR1 SQVTM, CDR2 ANQGSEA. V lost 4 bases and J 3 bases, leaving 16 bases between the germline ends. The CDR3 DNA reads TGCAGCGTTGTTGGTTCAGGCGGTGGCTACGAGCAGTACTTC. Translating it yields CSVVGSGGGYEQYF.

This clone was picked up one time. The J gene is TRBJ2-5, the V gene TRBV6-5, with 9 bases matching TRBD2. Germline V gene data show CDR1 as MNHEY and CDR2 as SVGAGI. V was pared by 4 bases and J by 5 bases, with 8 bases of the junction left unmatched. CDR3 length equals 15 residues. For the CDR3, the DNA is TGTGCCAGCAGTTTGCTAGCGGGAACGGTGGAGACCCAGTACTTC. This translates into CASSLLAGTVETQYF.

V is TRBV13 and J is TRBJ1-1, with D tentatively TRBD1 (5 bases). Trimming removed 2 bases at V and 11 bases at J, with 18 bases between. The CDR3 covers 14 residues. Germline V lookup: CDR1 PRHDT, CDR2 FYEKMQ (reference sequence). The chain's CDR3 is CASSLNGASYAAFF. CDR3 sequence (DNA): TGTGCCAGCAGCTTAAATGGGGCCTCCTACGCGGCTTTCTTT.

The chain recombines TRBV2 with TRBJ2-4; D remains ambiguous. Per germline, CDR1 SNHLY and CDR2 FYNNEI. The CDR3 consists of 12 residues. Deletions cut 8 bases from V and 3 bases from J, with 8 bases between. Written as DNA, the CDR3 is TGTGCCAGCGACGGCGACAAAAACATTCAGTACTTC. As protein: CASDGDKNIQYF.

In this sample, this clone turned up once. The V and J genes are TRBV9 and TRBJ2-7; D is tentatively TRBD1 or TRBD2 (5 bases each). Germline CDR1 SGDLS, CDR2 YYNGEE. The CDR3 consists of 15 residues. Trimming cost V 3 bases and J 3 bases, with 16 bases left between them. The CDR3 here is CASSGGTGTNYEQYF. The CDR3, as DNA: TGTGCCAGCAGCGGGGGCACCGGGACCAACTACGAGCAGTACTTC.

This clone was seen just once. The chain recombines TRBV19 with TRBJ1-1, with D possibly TRBD1 on 6 matching bases. V was shortened by 5 bases and J by 6 bases, with 16 bases between the two germline ends. This CDR3 contains 14 residues. Germline V lookup: CDR1 LNHDA, CDR2 SQIVND (reference sequence). This chain's CDR3 is CASSWTEGYSEAFF. CDR3 in DNA: TGTGCCAGTAGTTGGACAGAGGGGTATTCTGAAGCTTTCTTT.

This sequence joins TRBV9 and TRBJ1-1; D possibly corresponds to TRBD1 (5 bases). Germline CDR1 and CDR2: SGDLS and YYNGEE. This CDR3 comprises 15 residues. The V and J ends lost 4 bases and 4 bases respectively, with 17 bases between them. The CDR3 protein is CASSIAREGGTEAFF. The CDR3 nucleotides read TGTGCCAGCAGCATCGCCAGGGAAGGAGGCACTGAAGCTTTCTTT.

The chain carries TRBV19 and TRBJ1-1, with D unclear. The length of the CDR3 is 12 residues. V was shortened by 9 bases and J by 3 bases, with 11 bases between the two germline ends. The germline V gene has CDR1 LNHDA and CDR2 SQIVND (reference sequence). DNA of the CDR3: TGTGCCAGCAGGCTTGCACACACTGAAGCTTTCTTT. This codes for CASRLAHTEAFF.

The chain joins TRBV5-6 to TRBJ2-7, with 7 bases lining up with TRBD1. The CDR3 sequence is 14 residues long. Germline V gene sequence: CDR1 SGHDT, CDR2 YYEEEE. V lost 5 bases and J lost 1; bases outside the gene matches: 6. CDR3 in amino acids: CASSTLQGSYEQYF. The CDR3 bases are TGTGCCAGCAGTACGTTACAGGGGTCCTACGAGCAGTACTTC. Combining the CDR3 with reference TRBV5-6 and TRBJ2-7 gives the whole variable domain DAGVTQSPTHLIKTRGQQVTLRCSPKSGHDTVSWYQQALGQGPQFIFQYYEEEERQRGNFPDRFSGHQFPNYSSELNVNALLLGDSALYLCASSTLQGSYEQYFGPGTRLTVT.